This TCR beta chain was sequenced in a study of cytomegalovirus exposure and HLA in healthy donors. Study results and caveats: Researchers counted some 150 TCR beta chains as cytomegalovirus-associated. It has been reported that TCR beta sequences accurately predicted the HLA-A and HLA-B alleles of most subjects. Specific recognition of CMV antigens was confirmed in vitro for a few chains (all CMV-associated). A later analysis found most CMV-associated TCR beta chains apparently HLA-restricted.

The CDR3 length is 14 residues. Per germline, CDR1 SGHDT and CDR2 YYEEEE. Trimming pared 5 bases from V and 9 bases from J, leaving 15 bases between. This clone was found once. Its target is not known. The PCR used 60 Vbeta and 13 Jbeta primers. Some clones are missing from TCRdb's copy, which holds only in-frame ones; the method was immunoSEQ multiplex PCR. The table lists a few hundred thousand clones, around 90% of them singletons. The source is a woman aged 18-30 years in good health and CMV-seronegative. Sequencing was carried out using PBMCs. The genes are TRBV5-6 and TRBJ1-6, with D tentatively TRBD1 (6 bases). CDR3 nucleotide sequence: TGTGCCAGCAGTCCGGGGACACTTTTTTCACCCCTCCACTTT. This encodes CASSPGTLFSPLHF.